The next 26 T cell receptor beta chains were all read from a single sample in a study of blood T cell repertoires in COVID-19 (dated by TCRdb to 2018 to 2020). The library was obtained by the immunoSEQ multiplex PCR assay. TCRdb limited this immuneACCESS table to in-frame rearrangements with V and J called. A share of clones is missing; checked studies link under half to unresolved V genes, and the rest is unexplained. The sample contains approximately 490,000 clones, about 85% of them found a single time. Approximately 8.3% of the sample lies in the top ten. The sequencing input was PBMCs or T cells enriched from blood (not recorded which). These receptors came from a woman in her sixties or seventies who had recovered from COVID-19.

V gene TRBV10-3 combines with J gene TRBJ2-3; 13 bases align to TRBD2. Germline CDR1 reads ENHRY; CDR2 reads SYGVKD. The CDR3 is 15 amino acids. The junction had 4 bases not matched to a gene; V was cut back by 5 bases and J by 5 bases. CDR3: CAISRTSGGLDTQYF. Here the CDR3 DNA reads TGTGCCATCAGTCGGACTAGCGGGGGTCTAGATACGCAGTATTTT.

The CDR3 spells CASSQGTPSRDRANQPQHF. The CDR3 nucleotides are TGTGCCAGCAGCCAAGGTACCCCCTCCCGGGACAGGGCCAATCAGCCCCAGCATTTT. The V and J genes are TRBV3-1 (or the pseudogene TRBV3-2) and TRBJ1-5; TRBD1 matches at 9 bases. The V gene end was trimmed by 1 base and the J gene end by 3 bases; junction bases not matched to a gene: 13. Germline lookup yields CDR1 LGHDT and CDR2 YNNKEL (reference sequence). The CDR3 has 19 amino acids.

The chain links TRBV7-8 to TRBJ2-3, with TRBD1 identical over 9 bases. Germline V lookup: CDR1 SGHVS, CDR2 FQNEAQ. CDR3 length: 15 residues. J gave up 3 bases and V 1 base, and 2 bases lay outside the gene matches. The CDR3 DNA reads TGTGCCAGCAGCTTAGGGGACAGGGCAACAGATACGCAGTATTTT. Its translation is CASSLGDRATDTQYF.

The J gene is TRBJ2-1, the V gene TRBV5-1; 10 bases map to TRBD2. V dropped 0 bases and J dropped 2; count of bases not matched to a gene: 8. CDR3 size: 18 residues. Germline V lookup: CDR1 SGHRS, CDR2 YFSETQ. CDR3 sequence reads: CASSLVLAGALPYNEQFF. The CDR3 coding sequence is TGCGCCAGCAGCTTGGTTCTAGCGGGGGCCCTACCCTACAATGAGCAGTTCTTC.

Here the CDR3 reads CATSDFVAGEETQYF. For the CDR3, the DNA is TGTGCCACCAGTGATTTCGTAGCGGGGGAGGAGACCCAGTACTTC. The chain joins TRBV24-1 to TRBJ2-5; TRBD2 matches 9 bases. The junction had 4 bases not matched to a gene; V was cut back by 1 base and J by 5 bases. CDR3 length: 15 amino acids. Germline V gives CDR1 KGHDR, CDR2 SFDVKD.

The CDR3 loop is CASSEGGLGKNIQYF. In DNA, the CDR3 is TGTGCCAGCAGCGAAGGGGGCTTGGGCAAAAACATTCAGTACTTC. The chain recombines TRBV7-9 with TRBJ2-4, with TRBD1 matching over 7 bases. J gave up 3 bases and V 5 bases, and 7 bases lay outside the gene matches. Looked up from germline, CDR1 is SEHNR and CDR2 is FQNEAQ (reference sequence). This CDR3 contains 15 residues. The entire variable domain, with the rest obtained from reference TRBV7-9 and TRBJ2-4, is as follows: DTGVSQNPRHKITKRGQNVTFRCDPISEHNRLYWYRQTLGQGPEFLTYFQNEAQLEKSRLLSDRFSAERPKGSFSTLEIQRTEQGDSAMYLCASSEGGLGKNIQYFGAGTRLSVL.

CDR3 sequence (DNA): TGTGCCAGCATCGAGGGGGCGAACACCGGGGAGCTGTTTTTT. Its translation is CASIEGANTGELFF. V usage is TRBV2 and J usage is TRBJ2-2; D may be TRBD1 (6 bases). Trimming cost V 7 bases and J 0 bases, with 9 bases left between them. Germline lookup yields CDR1 SNHLY and CDR2 FYNNEI. The CDR3 covers 14 residues.

The chain has TRBV6-5 and TRBJ1-1, with 7 bases aligning to TRBD1. Trimming cost V 7 bases and J 0 bases; bases outside gene matches: 2. CDR1 is MNHEY, CDR2 SVGAGI, per germline. CDR3 length equals 13 residues. The CDR3 bases are TGTGCCAGCATGGACAGGTTGAACACTGAAGCTTTCTTT. Residues: CASMDRLNTEAFF.

The rearrangement links TRBV5-1 to TRBJ2-1; D gene uncertain. V shed 2 bases and J shed 5 bases, with 11 bases lying between them. The CDR3 is 14 residues long. The V gene's germline CDR1 is SGHRS and CDR2 YFSETQ. DNA of the CDR3: TGCGCCAGCAGCTTTAAGGTGGCGGACAATGAGCAGTTCTTC. It translates to CASSFKVADNEQFF.

The V call is TRBV3-1 (or the pseudogene TRBV3-2), the J call TRBJ1-4; D is perhaps TRBD1 (5 bases). The CDR3 loop spans 12 amino acids. The germline gives CDR1 LGHDT, CDR2 YNNKEL (reference sequence). The V end lost 2 bases, the J end lost 14 bases, and 12 bases lay between the germline ends. CDR3 amino acids: CASSQRLGVLFF. CDR3 sequence (DNA): TGTGCCAGCAGCCAAAGATTAGGGGTGCTGTTTTTT.

The V call is TRBV11-2, the J call TRBJ1-1; no definite D call. Looked up from germline, CDR1 is SGHAT and CDR2 is FQNNGV. The CDR3 has 13 amino acids. The germline V and J ends were trimmed by 6 bases and 7 bases, with 15 bases remaining between them. CDR3 amino acids: CASSWALTYEAFF. The CDR3 bases are TGTGCCAGCAGTTGGGCCTTGACGTATGAAGCTTTCTTT.

The chain carries TRBV5-3 and TRBJ2-7; a weak D match, TRBD2 (5 bases). TRBV5-3 is an ORF; its function is uncertain. The CDR3 is made up of 11 amino acids. Trimming removed 8 bases at V and 12 bases at J, with 18 bases between. The CDR3 region is CARTCGIARYF. CDR3 DNA: TGTGCCAGGACTTGTGGCATAGCGCGGTACTTC.

This clone has only one observation. V is TRBV11-3 and J is TRBJ2-5, with 12 bases fitting TRBD1. V shed 4 bases, J shed 5 bases, and the junction held 8 bases outside the gene matches. Germline V gene lookup returns CDR1 SGHNT and CDR2 YENEEA. The CDR3 consists of 16 residues. The CDR3 bases are TGTGCCAGCAGCTCCCCGGGACAGGGGGCGAAGGAGACCCAGTACTTC. This sequence encodes CASSSPGQGAKETQYF.

The chain uses TRBV9 and TRBJ2-3, with 8 bases identical to TRBD2. V shed 0 bases and J 2 bases; nucleotides not matched to a gene: 5. This CDR3 region has 16 residues. The germline V gene encodes CDR1 SGDLS and CDR2 YYNGEE. The chain's CDR3 is CASSVGNSGVTDTQYF. The DNA of the CDR3 is TGTGCCAGCAGCGTAGGTAATAGCGGGGTCACAGATACGCAGTATTTT.

The chain joins TRBV19 to TRBJ1-2; the D is unclear. Per the germline V gene, CDR1 is LNHDA and CDR2 is SQIVND (reference sequence). Trimming took off 9 bases at V and 8 bases at J, with 16 bases between the two ends. The CDR3 spans 12 residues. CDR3 sequence: CASQTDSVGYTF. The CDR3 DNA reads TGTGCCAGCCAGACGGACTCCGTAGGCTACACCTTC.

This chain connects TRBV5-4 to TRBJ2-1; TRBD2 is a possible D gene (5 bases). Trimming cost V 5 bases and J 8 bases, with 17 bases left between them. Germline loops: CDR1 SGHNT, CDR2 YYREEE (reference sequence). The CDR3 runs to 14 residues. CDR3 amino acids: CASRPERGKDEQFF. The CDR3 DNA is TGTGCCAGCAGGCCTGAGCGAGGGAAGGATGAGCAGTTCTTC.

The CDR3 DNA reads TGTGCCAGTGCCCCCGGGGGTTATGAGCAGTTCTTC. This gives the protein CASAPGGYEQFF. The chain couples TRBV19 to TRBJ2-1; D may be TRBD2 (6 bases). Germline V gene data show CDR1 as LNHDA and CDR2 as SQIVND (reference sequence). The CDR3 contains 12 residues. Trimming took 8 bases from V and 8 from J, leaving 13 bases between them.

V gene TRBV18 combines with J gene TRBJ1-2; no definite D call. This CDR3 is 13 amino acids long. CDR1 is KGHSH, CDR2 LQKENI, per germline. The germline V and J ends were trimmed by 6 bases and 2 bases, with 10 bases remaining between them. The CDR3 DNA reads TGTGCCAGCTCCCGCGGGCCAAACTATGGCTACACCTTC. Encoded protein: CASSRGPNYGYTF.

The chain links TRBV21-1 to TRBJ1-5; TRBD1 is the table's D call and was not checked against the DNA. TRBV21-1 is given as a pseudogene. The CDR3 contains 16 residues. In DNA, the CDR3 is TGTGCCAGCAGCTTACGGACAGGATATAGCAATCAGCCCCAGCATTTT. Translating it yields CASSLRTGYSNQPQHF.

The chain carries TRBV12-5 and TRBJ1-1; D call uncertain. Germline lookup yields CDR1 LGHNT and CDR2 FRNRAP. V was clipped by 2 bases and J by 0 bases, with 4 bases between them. The CDR3 is made up of 13 amino acids. The chain's CDR3 is CASGLQMNTEAFF. The CDR3 nucleotides are TGTGCTAGTGGTTTGCAGATGAACACTGAAGCTTTCTTT.

In DNA form, the CDR3 reads TGTGCCAGCACTCCCCTCCAGGGCCCCACTGAAGCTTTCTTT. Its translation is CASTPLQGPTEAFF. The V call is TRBV2, the J call TRBJ1-1, with D perhaps matching TRBD1 (5 bases). CDR1 is SNHLY, CDR2 FYNNEI, per germline. Trimming took 7 bases from V and 4 from J, leaving 16 bases between them. This CDR3 has 14 amino acids. Full variable domain (outside the CDR3, taken from reference TRBV2 and TRBJ1-1): EPEVTQTPSHQVTQMGQEVILRCVPISNHLYFYWYRQILGQKVEFLVSFYNNEISEKSEIFDDQFSVERPDGSNFTLKIRSTKLEDSAMYFCASTPLQGPTEAFFGQGTRLTVV.

This chain links TRBV6-5 with TRBJ1-5, with D possibly matching TRBD1 (5 bases). The CDR3 runs 14 residues. In germline, CDR1 is MNHEY, CDR2 SVGAGI. Between the trimmed V and J ends, which lost 6 bases and 5 bases, there was a span of 14 bases. CDR3 coding DNA: TGTGCCAGCAGAACAGACAGATCCGATCAGCCCCAGCATTTT. Protein product: CASRTDRSDQPQHF.

J is TRBJ2-7 and V is TRBV27, with 9 nucleotides matching TRBD1. In germline, CDR1 is MNHEY, CDR2 SMNVEV (reference sequence). The CDR3 loop spans 14 amino acids. With V trimmed by 5 bases and J by 4 bases, 6 bases remained unmatched. CDR3 residues: CASSKTGTGYEQYF. CDR3 coding DNA: TGTGCCAGCAGTAAAACCGGGACAGGGTACGAGCAGTACTTC.

The CDR3 coding sequence is TGTGCCAGCAGCTTAGGGGCAGGCTATGGCTACACCTTC. As protein: CASSLGAGYGYTF. The chain employs TRBV11-3 and TRBJ1-2; D not certain. Per germline, CDR1 SGHNT and CDR2 YENEEA. Trimming pared 1 base from V and 4 bases from J, leaving 7 bases between. There are 13 residues in the CDR3. Full variable domain (missing parts from reference TRBV11-3 and TRBJ1-2): EAGVVQSPRYKIIEKKQPVAFWCNPISGHNTLYWYLQNLGQGPELLIRYENEEAVDDSQLPKDRFSAERLKGVDSTLKIQPAELGDSAVYLCASSLGAGYGYTFGSGTRLTVV.

The chain is built from TRBV9 and TRBJ2-4; 8 bases line up with TRBD1. This CDR3 region has 16 residues. The germline V gene has CDR1 SGDLS and CDR2 YYNGEE. With 3 bases clipped from V and 2 bases from J, the junction kept 7 bases outside the gene matches. The CDR3 region has the DNA TGTGCCAGCAGCGAGACAGGGGCGCAGACCAAAAACATTCAGTACTTC. Its translation is CASSETGAQTKNIQYF. Using reference TRBV9 and TRBJ2-4 for the parts outside the CDR3, the full variable domain is DSGVTQTPKHLITATGQRVTLRCSPRSGDLSVYWYQQSLDQGLQFLIQYYNGEERAKGNILERFSAQQFPDLHSELNLSSLELGDSALYFCASSETGAQTKNIQYFGAGTRLSVL.

The chain has TRBV5-1 and TRBJ2-7, with 9 bases lining up with TRBD1. V dropped 0 bases and J dropped 0; count of bases not matched to a gene: 4. The CDR3 is 16 residues long. The germline V gene has CDR1 SGHRS and CDR2 YFSETQ. The DNA for the CDR3 is TGCGCCAGCAGCTTGGGGGACAGGGCTACCTCCTACGAGCAGTACGTC. The encoded protein is CASSLGDRATSYEQYV.